The following is a T cell receptor (beta chain) sequence with its context. What it recognizes is unknown. The data were obtained in a study of cytomegalovirus exposure and HLA in healthy donors. With 5 bases removed from V and 1 base from J, the gap between germline ends came to 18 bases. Germline CDR1 SGHAT, CDR2 FQNNGV. The CDR3 is 16 residues long. Repertoires were generated with immunoSEQ multiplex PCR, while TCRdb's copy carries only in-frame clones and drops some. This sample has tens of thousands of clones, with 85% to 95% found just once. Study conclusions and caveats: Researchers reported that a few CMV-associated chains were confirmed in vitro as CMV antigen-specific.

The chain carries TRBV11-2 and TRBJ2-7; perhaps TRBD1 as D (7 bases). Material: PBMCs. This sequence was found in a young man in good health and CMV-seronegative. CDR3 region: CASSPEQGRRSYEQYF. As DNA, the CDR3 is TGTGCCAGCAGCCCCGAACAGGGGAGGAGGTCCTACGAGCAGTACTTC.